Listed below are T cell receptor beta chains from one sample, sequenced in a study of blood T cell repertoires in COVID-19. The repertoire was sequenced with immunoSEQ multiplex PCR; TCRdb's copy has only in-frame clones and lacks some. The sample has 85,000 to 130,000 clones, approximately 83% seen once. Input material: PBMCs or T cells enriched from blood (not recorded which). The receptors here all came from a woman aged 50 to 65 who had recovered from COVID-19. The CDR3 runs from the conserved cysteine through the conserved F or W. Fields, in order: clone size, V gene, J gene, D gene, CDR3 protein, CDR3 DNA. A D gene is named only where the DNA matches it firmly. The size field is filled for only some rows; it gives once, few, many or a size class.

size: NA; V: TRBV27; J: TRBJ1-5; D: TRBD1; CDR3: CASSPDRVGNQPQHF; DNA: TGTGCCAGCAGTCCAGACAGGGTGGGGAATCAGCCCCAGCATTTT
size: NA; V: TRBV4-1; J: TRBJ2-7; D: TRBD1; CDR3: CASSQEDFPGQGPYEQYF; DNA: TGCGCCAGCAGCCAAGAGGACTTTCCGGGACAGGGGCCCTACGAGCAGTACTTC
size: NA; V: TRBV24-1; J: TRBJ1-1; D: NA; CDR3: CATSEAGTEAFF; DNA: TGTGCCACCAGTGAAGCAGGGACTGAAGCTTTCTTT
size: NA; V: TRBV28; J: TRBJ1-2; D: NA; CDR3: CASSSQDLRGYGYTF; DNA: TGTGCCAGCAGTTCACAGGATCTCAGGGGCTATGGCTACACCTTC
size: NA; V: TRBV7-3; J: TRBJ2-3; D: NA; CDR3: CASRGYPRHF; DNA: TGTGCCAGCCGCGGCTACCCGCGGCATTTT
size: NA; V: TRBV10-3; J: TRBJ2-1; D: TRBD2; CDR3: CAISDQPGREILNEQFF; DNA: TGTGCCATCAGTGACCAGCCCGGGCGGGAGATTTTGAATGAGCAGTTCTTC
size: NA; V: TRBV5-1; J: TRBJ1-4; D: NA; CDR3: CASSSGGHGEKLFF; DNA: TGCGCCAGCAGCTCCGGGGGTCATGGGGAAAAACTGTTTTTT
size: once; V: TRBV30; J: TRBJ2-1; D: NA; CDR3: CAWSARGGFEQFF; DNA: TGTGCCTGGAGTGCCCGAGGGGGATTCGAGCAGTTCTTC
size: NA; V: TRBV28; J: TRBJ1-2; D: NA; CDR3: CASRDQGDYGYTF; DNA: TGTGCCAGCAGGGACCAGGGTGACTATGGCTACACCTTC
size: NA; V: TRBV5-5; J: TRBJ2-7; D: TRBD1; CDR3: CASERTGQEQYF; DNA: TGTGCCAGCGAACGGACAGGCCAAGAGCAGTACTTC
size: NA; V: TRBV11-2; J: TRBJ1-4; D: NA; CDR3: CASSPAGATNEKLFF; DNA: TGTGCCAGCAGCCCTGCGGGAGCCACTAATGAAAAACTGTTTTTT
size: NA; V: TRBV28; J: TRBJ2-7; D: TRBD2; CDR3: CASSFGAGGEQYF; DNA: TGTGCCAGCAGTTTTGGAGCGGGAGGCGAGCAGTACTTC
size: once; V: TRBV7-6; J: TRBJ1-5; D: TRBD1; CDR3: CASSATGGYSNQPQHF; DNA: TGTGCCAGCAGCGCGACAGGGGGCTATAGCAATCAGCCCCAGCATTTT
size: NA; V: TRBV4-2; J: TRBJ2-1; D: TRBD2; CDR3: CASSQASSGGSIYNEQFF; DNA: TGTGCCAGCAGCCAAGCTTCTAGCGGGGGGAGCATCTACAATGAGCAGTTCTTC
size: NA; V: TRBV4-1; J: TRBJ2-3; D: TRBD1; CDR3: CASSQVGGISTDTQYF; DNA: TGCGCCAGCAGCCAGGTAGGGGGCATTTCCACAGATACGCAGTATTTT
size: NA; V: TRBV28; J: TRBJ1-4; D: NA; CDR3: CASSLRTGSEKLFF; DNA: TGTGCCAGCAGTTTAAGAACGGGTAGTGAAAAACTGTTTTTT
size: NA; V: TRBV10-3; J: TRBJ2-2; D: NA; CDR3: CATEFQANTGELFF; DNA: TGTGCCACCGAGTTTCAGGCGAACACCGGGGAGCTGTTTTTT
size: NA; V: TRBV6-1; J: TRBJ2-1; D: TRBD2; CDR3: CASSEGGTSGGEFF; DNA: TGTGCCAGCAGTGAGGGCGGGACTAGCGGAGGGGAGTTCTTC
size: NA; V: TRBV5-1; J: TRBJ2-3; D: NA; CDR3: CASSLERSPPRDTQYF; DNA: TGCGCCAGCAGCCTGGAGCGGTCTCCTCCGAGAGATACGCAGTATTTT
size: NA; V: TRBV9; J: TRBJ1-1; D: NA; CDR3: CASSLSGNMNTEAFF; DNA: TGTGCCAGCAGCCTATCAGGAAACATGAACACTGAAGCTTTCTTT
size: NA; V: TRBV28; J: TRBJ2-1; D: TRBD2; CDR3: CASIPGTSGYNEQFF; DNA: TGTGCCAGCATCCCCGGGACTAGCGGCTACAATGAGCAGTTCTTC
size: NA; V: TRBV3-1/TRBV3-2; J: TRBJ2-5; D: NA; CDR3: CASSQGDGSETQYF; DNA: TGTGCCAGCAGCCAAGGTGACGGGTCGGAGACCCAGTACTTC
size: once; V: TRBV18; J: TRBJ1-1; D: NA; CDR3: CASSPMSRDTEAFF; DNA: TGTGCCAGCTCACCAATGAGTCGGGACACTGAAGCTTTCTTT
size: NA; V: TRBV6-1; J: TRBJ1-2; D: NA; CDR3: CASSETGTEKGYTF; DNA: TGTGCCAGCAGTGAAACAGGAACCGAGAAAGGCTACACCTTC
size: NA; V: TRBV18; J: TRBJ2-7; D: NA; CDR3: CASSPRPAGTIYEQYF; DNA: TGTGCCAGCTCACCAAGACCGGCGGGGACGATCTACGAGCAGTACTTC
size: few; V: TRBV27; J: TRBJ2-7; D: TRBD1; CDR3: CASSLFPPPQGAGYEQYF; DNA: TGTGCCAGCAGTTTATTTCCCCCGCCCCAGGGGGCGGGCTACGAGCAGTACTTC
size: NA; V: TRBV7-3; J: TRBJ2-5; D: NA; CDR3: CASSYGHSPGETQYF; DNA: TGTGCCAGCAGCTACGGACACTCACCTGGGGAGACCCAGTACTTC
size: few; V: TRBV7-7; J: TRBJ2-3; D: NA; CDR3: CASSRAGALTDTQYF; DNA: TGTGCCAGCAGCCGGGCGGGGGCCCTCACAGATACGCAGTATTTT
size: NA; V: TRBV5-4; J: TRBJ2-3; D: TRBD1; CDR3: CASSHAWDRGAVYTQYF; DNA: TGTGCCAGCAGCCACGCCTGGGACAGGGGCGCCGTATATACGCAGTATTTT
size: NA; V: TRBV5-8; J: TRBJ1-6; D: NA; CDR3: CASSTPGGHNSPLHF; DNA: TGTGCCAGCAGCACCCCGGGGGGCCATAATTCACCCCTCCACTTT
size: NA; V: TRBV10-2; J: TRBJ1-1; D: TRBD1; CDR3: CASSEFRTGGAEAFF; DNA: TGCGCCAGCAGTGAGTTTAGGACAGGGGGGGCTGAAGCTTTCTTT
size: NA; V: TRBV5-6; J: TRBJ2-5; D: TRBD1; CDR3: CASITRGPQETQYF; DNA: TGTGCCAGCATCACAAGGGGGCCACAAGAGACCCAGTACTTC
size: NA; V: TRBV28; J: TRBJ1-6; D: TRBD1; CDR3: CASSYRQGGSPLHF; DNA: TGTGCCAGCAGTTATAGACAGGGTGGTTCACCCCTCCACTTT